This TCR beta chain was captured in a study of patients and donors after allogeneic stem cell transplantation. The CDR3 extends over 15 amino acids. CDR1 and CDR2 from the germline V gene are SGHNT and YYREEE (reference sequence). V shed 4 bases and J 2 bases; nucleotides not matched to a gene: 6. TCRdb re-derived calls from the RT-PCR reads in MiXCR, one entry per CDR3 protein. In the table there are about 72,000 distinct CDR3 sequences, around 27% of which are singletons. This clonotype was obtained from a human donor who was either an allogeneic HSCT recipient or a stem cell or donor lymphocyte infusion donor (not recorded which). It is not recorded whose cells these are; they may come from a transplant donor. The sample taken for sequencing was blood, either unsorted or a sorted T cell fraction (not recorded which). The chain couples TRBV5-4 to TRBJ2-1, with TRBD1 identical over 7 bases. The CDR3 sequence is CASSLGQEPYNEQFF. The CDR3 DNA sequence: TGTGCCAGCAGCCTAGGACAGGAGCCCTACAATGAGCAGTTCTTC.